These 24 T cell receptor beta chains were sequenced from one sample in a study of shared clonotypes between healthy human individuals. Repertoires were generated with immunoSEQ multiplex PCR, while TCRdb's copy carries only in-frame clones and drops some. This table has about 490,000 clones, over 75% appearing once. Sequenced: PBMCs. The receptors originated from a woman in her thirties or forties in good health. Some clones in this sample may be carry-over from other donors' samples.

The chain combines TRBV4-3 with TRBJ1-4; no definite D call. V gave up 1 base and J gave up 14 bases, with 11 bases separating them. CDR1 and CDR2 (germline): LGHNA, YSLEER. This CDR3 is 12 amino acids long. The CDR3 protein is CASSQGLGELFF. The CDR3 DNA sequence: TGCGCCAGCAGCCAAGGTTTGGGTGAGCTGTTTTTT.

In regard to this clone: A far larger clone is one base from this, pointing to a likely read error. J is TRBJ2-7 and V is TRBV30; D uncertain. Germline CDR1 GTSNPN, CDR2 SVGIG (reference sequence). This CDR3 region has 9 residues. The DNA of the CDR3 is TGTTCCTTCCGTGGTGTGCAGTACTTC. This sequence encodes CSFRGVQYF.

Comments on this clone: Other DNA sequences within the sample encode an identical CDR3. This chain uses TRBV5-1 with TRBJ2-3, with 14 bases that match TRBD2. The CDR3 contains 16 residues. Looked up from germline, CDR1 is SGHRS and CDR2 is YFSETQ. Germline trimming cut 4 bases from V and 3 bases from J; bases unmatched to any gene: 4. This CDR3 reads CASSPGTSGSTDTQYF. In DNA, the CDR3 is TGCGCCAGCAGCCCAGGGACTAGCGGGAGTACAGATACGCAGTATTTT.

This sequence joins TRBV7-9 and TRBJ2-7; possible D gene TRBD2, 5 bases. This CDR3 spans 13 amino acids. The germline gives CDR1 SEHNR, CDR2 FQNEAQ (reference sequence). The V and J ends lost 3 bases and 5 bases respectively, with 11 bases between them. The CDR3 spells CASSFGGVNEQYF. Here the CDR3 DNA reads TGTGCCAGCAGCTTTGGAGGTGTCAACGAGCAGTACTTC.

The chain has TRBV19 and TRBJ2-1; 12 nucleotides align to TRBD2. This CDR3 has 21 amino acids. Germline values: CDR1 LNHDA, CDR2 SQIVND (reference sequence). After removal of 0 bases from V and 9 bases from J, the junction contained 21 bases not matched to a gene. CDR3 nucleotides: TGTGCCAGTAGTATAGATCTATTATCGCGGGCTAGCGGGAGGGCCTGGGGTGAGCAGTTCTTC. Translation: CASSIDLLSRASGRAWGEQFF.

V and J are TRBV19 and TRBJ1-1, with D maybe TRBD1 (6 bases). V was pared by 6 bases and J by 3 bases, with 8 bases between. CDR1 LNHDA and CDR2 SQIVND come from the germline V gene (reference sequence). The CDR3 has 12 amino acids. The chain's CDR3 is CASRTGYTEAFF. The CDR3 nucleotides are TGTGCCAGTAGAACAGGGTACACTGAAGCTTTCTTT.

J is TRBJ1-5 and V is TRBV25-1, with D unclear. The ends were cut back, 3 bases at V and 7 bases at J, with 7 bases in the middle. CDR3 length: 12 amino acids. Germline CDR1 reads MGHDK; CDR2 reads SYGVNS. CDR3 coding DNA: TGTGCCAGCAGTGACTTGGGGCAGCCCCAGCATTTT. Its translation: CASSDLGQPQHF.

The rearrangement joins TRBV7-9 to TRBJ1-1; D unresolved. Trimming removed 5 bases from V and 0 bases from J, with 16 bases in between. The CDR3 contains 16 residues. Germline V gives CDR1 SEHNR, CDR2 FQNEAQ (reference sequence). The CDR3 protein is CASSPDSRRMNTEAFF. CDR3 DNA: TGTGCCAGCAGCCCCGATTCGAGACGGATGAACACTGAAGCTTTCTTT. Complete variable domain (other parts from reference TRBV7-9 and TRBJ1-1): DTGVSQNPRHKITKRGQNVTFRCDPISEHNRLYWYRQTLGQGPEFLTYFQNEAQLEKSRLLSDRFSAERPKGSFSTLEIQRTEQGDSAMYLCASSPDSRRMNTEAFFGQGTRLTVV.

V is TRBV28 and J is TRBJ2-7; D is perhaps TRBD1 (5 bases). In germline, CDR1 is MDHEN, CDR2 SYDVKM. Between the trimmed V and J ends, which lost 11 bases and 1 base, there was a span of 21 bases. The CDR3 length is 15 residues. The CDR3 loop reads CAREPQVTASYEQYF. The CDR3 region has the DNA TGTGCCCGAGAGCCCCAGGTGACAGCTTCCTACGAGCAGTACTTC.

In the case of this clone: A read error is likely here: a far larger clone is one base away. Other DNA variants within this sample encode the same CDR3. The chain carries TRBV5-6 and TRBJ2-3; TRBD2 might be the D (6 bases). The germline V gene encodes CDR1 SGHDT and CDR2 YYEEEE. This CDR3 has 15 amino acids. The CDR3 DNA reads as TGTGCCAGCAGCTTGGCAGGGAGGTTCACAGATACGCAGTACTTT. This codes for CASSLAGRFTDTQYF.

Turning to this clone: A read error is likely here: a far larger clone is one base away. The same CDR3 is also encoded by other DNA sequences in this sample. This chain links TRBV30 with TRBJ1-2; the D gene is possibly TRBD1 (6 bases). V was trimmed by 0 bases and J by 3 bases, leaving 17 bases between them. Germline values: CDR1 GTSNPN, CDR2 SVGIG (reference sequence). The CDR3 runs to 16 residues. The CDR3 coding sequence is TGTGCCTGGAGTGTCAACCCACAGGGAACTCACTATGGCTACACCTTC. Its protein product is CAWSVNPQGTHYGYTF.

V and J are TRBV21-1 and TRBJ1-4; TRBD1, the table's D call, was not compared with the DNA. TRBV21-1 is recorded as a pseudogene. This CDR3 is 17 amino acids long. The CDR3 protein is CASSKRRRTRLKEKLFF. The CDR3 DNA follows: TGTGCCAGCAGCAAGCGAAGAAGGACACGCTTGAAGGAAAAACTGTTTTTT.

The rearrangement joins TRBV5-1 to TRBJ1-1; the D gene is possibly TRBD1 (6 bases). Germline V gene lookup returns CDR1 SGHRS and CDR2 YFSETQ. The CDR3 is 14 residues long. V lost 4 bases and J 2 bases, leaving 12 bases between the germline ends. CDR3 amino acids: CASSIGQLNTEAFF. In nucleotides, the CDR3 is TGCGCCAGCAGCATAGGACAGCTTAACACTGAAGCTTTCTTT.

To note about this clone: Other DNA sequences in this specimen translate into the identical CDR3. V usage is TRBV6-1 and J usage is TRBJ1-5; D is ambiguous. Per germline, CDR1 MNHNS and CDR2 SASEGT. Deletions cut 3 bases from V and 4 bases from J, with 10 bases between. The CDR3 is 14 residues long. The CDR3 here is CASSEVWGNQPQHF. Here the CDR3 DNA reads TGTGCCAGCAGTGAGGTTTGGGGTAATCAGCCCCAGCATTTT.

This clone was counted only a few times. With a much larger clone just one base away, this may be a read error. V gene TRBV30 combines with J gene TRBJ1-1; D gene unclear. The V gene's germline CDR1 is GTSNPN and CDR2 SVGIG (reference sequence). The CDR3 spans 15 residues. V was cut by 0 bases and J by 2 bases, with 13 bases left in between. CDR3 loop: CAWSVIGRHNTEAFF. As DNA, the CDR3 is TGTGCCTGGAGTGTAATAGGACGGCATAACACTGAAGCTTTCTTT.

This clone was detected once. This chain uses TRBV18 with TRBJ2-2; D is unclear. CDR1 and CDR2 from the germline V gene are KGHSH and LQKENI. V shed 3 bases and J shed 1 base, with 15 bases lying between them. The CDR3 spans 17 residues. This chain's CDR3 is CASSPLSGFENTGELFF. The CDR3 DNA reads as TGTGCCAGCTCACCTTTGTCCGGGTTTGAGAACACCGGGGAGCTGTTTTTT.

This clone has ten or more counts. The chain couples TRBV28 to TRBJ2-3, with D tentatively TRBD2 (5 bases). This CDR3 region has 15 residues. Trimming removed 3 bases from V and 3 bases from J, with 13 bases in between. Germline CDR1 is MDHEN and CDR2 is SYDVKM. CDR3: CASSLRDLGTDTQYF. The CDR3 coding sequence is TGTGCCAGCAGTTTGAGGGATTTGGGGACAGATACGCAGTATTTT.

This chain joins TRBV5-4 and TRBJ1-4; TRBD1 is a possible D gene (6 bases). The CDR3 covers 15 residues. Germline CDR1 SGHNT, CDR2 YYREEE (reference sequence). V was trimmed by 1 base and J by 1 base, leaving 8 bases between them. This CDR3 reads CASSLTGRTNEKLFF. CDR3 DNA sequence: TGTGCCAGCAGCTTGACAGGGAGAACTAATGAAAAACTGTTTTTT. Full variable domain (missing parts from reference TRBV5-4 and TRBJ1-4): ETGVTQSPTHLIKTRGQQVTLRCSSQSGHNTVSWYQQALGQGPQFIFQYYREEENGRGNFPPRFSGLQFPNYSSELNVNALELDDSALYLCASSLTGRTNEKLFFGSGTQLSVL.

The V and J genes are TRBV18 and TRBJ2-5, with 8 nucleotides matching TRBD1. The CDR3 has 14 residues. CDR1 and CDR2 (germline): KGHSH, LQKENI. V lost 3 bases to trimming and J lost 7 bases; unmatched junction nucleotides: 7. The CDR3 DNA follows: TGTGCCAGCTCACCTACGACAGGGGAAGGGACCCAGTACTTC. It translates to CASSPTTGEGTQYF. Based on the CDR3 plus reference TRBV18 and TRBJ2-5, the full variable domain is NAGVMQNPRHLVRRRGQEARLRCSPMKGHSHVYWYRQLPEEGLKFMVYLQKENIIDESGMPKERFSAEFPKEGPSILRIQQVVRGDSAAYFCASSPTTGEGTQYFGPGTRLLVL.

The chain is built from TRBV11-2 and TRBJ1-5, with TRBD1 identical over 8 bases. V was clipped by 1 base and J by 5 bases; unmatched bases: 7. CDR1 is SGHAT, CDR2 FQNNGV, per germline. The CDR3 consists of 16 residues. CDR3 loop: CASSLGAGGEYQPQHF. The CDR3 DNA reads TGTGCCAGCAGCTTAGGGGCAGGGGGCGAGTATCAGCCCCAGCATTTT.

Of note for this clone: A read error may account for a junction end that differs from germline. This same CDR3 is encoded by further DNA sequences in the sample. The chain combines TRBV6-1 with TRBJ2-4, with a possible D match to TRBD2 (5 bases). This CDR3 has 15 amino acids. CDR1 is MNHNS, CDR2 SASEGT, per germline. The CDR3 is CASSVIAGGVNVQYF. Written as DNA, the CDR3 is TGTGCCAGCAGTGTGATAGCTGGAGGAGTAAACGTTCAGTACTTC.

The CDR3 nucleotides read TGTGCCAGCAACCCCGGGACTACCTCCTACAATGAGCAGTTCTTC. Protein product: CASNPGTTSYNEQFF. The rearrangement joins TRBV27 to TRBJ2-1, with 7 bases fitting TRBD2. CDR1 is MNHEY and CDR2 is SMNVEV in the germline V gene (reference sequence). The V gene end was trimmed by 7 bases and the J gene end by 0 bases; junction bases not matched to a gene: 6. The CDR3 has 15 residues.

The rearrangement links TRBV19 to TRBJ2-7; possibly TRBD2 for D (5 bases). Germline lookup yields CDR1 LNHDA and CDR2 SQIVND (reference sequence). Trimming cost V 6 bases and J 6 bases, with 21 bases left between them. This CDR3 contains 15 residues. The CDR3 reads CASRARGVASIEQYF. CDR3 in DNA: TGTGCCAGTAGAGCCCGAGGCGTAGCGTCGATCGAGCAGTACTTC.

The CDR3, as DNA: TGTGCCAGCAGCCTAGGGGGCGCGACTGGAAACACCATATATTTT. Protein product: CASSLGGATGNTIYF. The chain recombines TRBV9 with TRBJ1-3; 7 positions match TRBD1. The germline V gene has CDR1 SGDLS and CDR2 YYNGEE. This CDR3 has 15 amino acids. V dropped 4 bases and J dropped 2; count of bases not matched to a gene: 6.